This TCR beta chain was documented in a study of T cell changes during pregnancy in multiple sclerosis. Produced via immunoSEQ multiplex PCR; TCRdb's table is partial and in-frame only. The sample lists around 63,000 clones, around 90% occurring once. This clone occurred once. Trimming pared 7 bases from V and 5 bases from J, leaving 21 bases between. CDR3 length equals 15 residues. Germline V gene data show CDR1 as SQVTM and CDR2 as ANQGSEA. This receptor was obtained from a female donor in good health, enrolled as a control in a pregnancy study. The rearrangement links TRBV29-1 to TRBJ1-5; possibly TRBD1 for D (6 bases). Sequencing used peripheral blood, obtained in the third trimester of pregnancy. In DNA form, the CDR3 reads TGCAGCGCCGCACGGGGGCCCGGGAGGGATCAGCCCCAGCATTTT. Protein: CSAARGPGRDQPQHF.